This passage covers 12 T cell receptor beta chains from one sample sequenced in a study of blood T cell repertoires in COVID-19. TCRdb's copy holds only in-frame clones and misses some; the assay was immunoSEQ multiplex PCR. The sample lists 180,000 or so clones, around 85% seen once, with 7.5% to 10% in the top ten. Sequenced sample: peripheral blood. These receptors all stem from a woman older than 75 with acute or convalescent COVID-19.

This clone has just one count. The chain couples TRBV10-1 to TRBJ2-1, with 10 bases aligning to TRBD2. Trimming took 5 bases from V and 8 from J; bases not matched to a gene: 6. CDR3 length: 14 residues. Germline values: CDR1 WNHNN, CDR2 SYGVQD (reference sequence). DNA for the CDR3: TGCGCCAGCAGTCCCAGCGGGGGGGCCTATGAGCAGTTCTTC. Translated, it gives CASSPSGGAYEQFF.

The chain links TRBV5-5 to TRBJ1-2, with TRBD1 matching 10 bases. V was clipped by 0 bases and J by 7 bases; unmatched bases: 6. The CDR3 totals 15 residues. Germline values: CDR1 SGHKS, CDR2 YYEKEE (reference sequence). The CDR3 nucleotides read TGTGCCAGCAGCTTGGAACGACAGGGGGCAGGTGGCTACACCTTC. Encoded protein: CASSLERQGAGGYTF.

The rearrangement joins TRBV27 to TRBJ1-6, with D hard to call. Germline-derived CDR1 and CDR2 are MNHEY and SMNVEV (reference sequence). The germline V and J ends were trimmed by 5 bases and 7 bases, with 15 bases remaining between them. The CDR3 spans 15 residues. The CDR3 sequence: CASSRALLQNSPLHF. As DNA, the CDR3 is TGTGCCAGCAGTCGCGCACTTCTCCAAAATTCACCCCTCCACTTT.

This sequence joins TRBV7-7 and TRBJ2-1; TRBD2 is a possible D gene (5 bases). The CDR3 extends over 13 amino acids. Looked up from germline, CDR1 is SSHAT and CDR2 is FNYEAQ (reference sequence). V was shortened by 4 bases and J by 5 bases, with 9 bases between the two germline ends. CDR3 bases: TGTGCCAGCAGCTCCGGGGTAAACAATGAGCAGTTCTTC. Encoded protein: CASSSGVNNEQFF.

The V and J genes are TRBV4-3 and TRBJ1-1; D ambiguous. Germline CDR1 and CDR2: LGHNA and YSLEER. Between the trimmed V and J ends, which lost 4 bases and 2 bases, there was a span of 11 bases. The CDR3 runs 14 residues. The CDR3 reads CASSLELLNTEAFF. CDR3 bases: TGCGCCAGCAGCCTTGAGTTGTTAAACACTGAAGCTTTCTTT.

The V gene is TRBV19, the J gene TRBJ2-6, with 8 bases matching TRBD1. After removal of 5 bases from V and 0 bases from J, the junction contained 6 bases not matched to a gene. The germline V gene has CDR1 LNHDA and CDR2 SQIVND (reference sequence). CDR3 length: 17 residues. CDR3 in amino acids: CASSPFTGGSGANVLTF. The CDR3 DNA reads TGTGCCAGTAGTCCTTTTACAGGGGGCTCTGGGGCCAACGTCCTGACTTTC.

This chain joins TRBV12-3 or TRBV12-4 and TRBJ1-6, with D unclear. Trimming stripped 3 bases from V and 8 bases from J, with 8 bases between. The CDR3 sequence is 13 residues long. For the CDR3, the DNA is TGTGCCAGCAGTTTTTACAGAGATTCACCCCTCCACTTT. It codes for CASSFYRDSPLHF.

The rearrangement uses TRBV19 and TRBJ2-7, with TRBD2 matching 11 bases. Germline V gene sequence: CDR1 LNHDA, CDR2 SQIVND (reference sequence). The V segment lost 1 base and the J segment 0 bases; nucleotides outside the gene matches: 2. This CDR3 is 16 amino acids long. CDR3 in DNA: TGTGCCAGTAGTATAGGGGGGACTAGCGGCTCCTACGAGCAGTACTTC. It encodes CASSIGGTSGSYEQYF.

The rearrangement links TRBV19 to TRBJ2-5; 8 nucleotides line up with TRBD2. V trimming: 1 base; J trimming: 4 bases; junction bases outside the gene matches: 2. The CDR3 consists of 14 residues. Germline V gene data show CDR1 as LNHDA and CDR2 as SQIVND (reference sequence). CDR3 in amino acids: CASSIAGGRETQYF. CDR3 coding DNA: TGTGCCAGTAGTATAGCGGGAGGGCGAGAGACCCAGTACTTC.

This clone came up a few times. The V call is TRBV5-4, the J call TRBJ2-2, with 7 bases that match TRBD1. CDR3 length: 14 residues. The V gene end was trimmed by 9 bases and the J gene end by 1 base; junction bases not matched to a gene: 6. Germline V gene lookup returns CDR1 SGHNT and CDR2 YYREEE (reference sequence). CDR3 residues: CATGQVVNTGELFF. CDR3 sequence (DNA): TGTGCCACCGGACAGGTAGTGAACACCGGGGAGCTGTTTTTT.

The chain links TRBV6-2 or TRBV6-3 to TRBJ1-1; D ambiguous. The CDR3 runs to 12 residues. V was pared by 6 bases and J by 0 bases, with 5 bases between. Germline assignment: CDR1 MNHEY and CDR2 SVGEGT. The CDR3 DNA sequence: TGTGCCAGCAGCCGAGTGAACACTGAAGCTTTCTTT. It specifies CASSRVNTEAFF.

In nucleotides, the CDR3 is TGTGCCACCAGTGATTTCGGGAAGACCCAGTACTTC. Protein: CATSDFGKTQYF. This chain joins TRBV24-1 and TRBJ2-5, with D possibly matching TRBD2 (5 bases). This CDR3 comprises 12 residues. Germline V gene sequence: CDR1 KGHDR, CDR2 SFDVKD. Between the trimmed V and J ends, which lost 1 base and 6 bases, there was a span of 5 bases.